This T cell receptor beta chain stems from a study of patients and donors after allogeneic stem cell transplantation. V was trimmed by 4 bases and J by 7 bases, leaving 7 bases between them. From germline, CDR1 is SGHDN and CDR2 FVKESK. This CDR3 comprises 11 residues. Via MiXCR, TCRdb re-called the RT-PCR reads, giving one row per CDR3 protein. This sample yields some 880,000 distinct CDR3 sequences, of which more than 15% are seen a single time; around 6% belongs to the top ten. J is TRBJ2-5 and V is TRBV14; D uncertain. The sequenced sample was blood, either unsorted or a sorted T cell fraction (not recorded which). The TCR comes from a human donor who was either an allogeneic HSCT recipient or a stem cell or donor lymphocyte infusion donor (not recorded which). It is not recorded whose cells these are; they may come from a transplant donor. This CDR3 is CASSPFATQYF. The CDR3, as DNA: TGTGCCAGCAGCCCTTTTGCGACCCAGTACTTC.